Below, 18 T cell receptor beta chains from the same sample are listed, as sequenced in a study of T cell repertoires in cytomegalovirus infection. TCRdb redid the calling of the reads with MiXCR, one entry per CDR3 protein. The sample holds more than 400,000 distinct CDR3 sequences; around a quarter are singletons and the top ten take about 12%. The sample was PBMCs. These TCRs come from a human donor in good health (CMV status not recorded). Some clones in this sample may be carry-over from other donors' samples.

This sequence joins TRBV5-1 and TRBJ2-1; D ambiguous. In germline, CDR1 is SGHRS, CDR2 YFSETQ. V gave up 0 bases and J gave up 4 bases, with 11 bases separating them. The CDR3 is 15 amino acids. CDR3 in amino acids: CASSLEVSQYNEQFF. In DNA, the CDR3 is TGCGCCAGCAGCTTGGAAGTCAGCCAATACAATGAGCAGTTCTTC.

This clonotype turned up a few times. The chain joins TRBV24-1 to TRBJ2-6; 9 bases align to TRBD1. After removal of 2 bases from V and 0 bases from J, the junction contained 7 bases not matched to a gene. Germline V gene sequence: CDR1 KGHDR, CDR2 SFDVKD. This CDR3 contains 19 residues. CDR3 DNA: TGTGCCACCAGTGATTATACAGGGGGCCCCTTCTCTGGGGCCAACGTCCTGACTTTC. It codes for CATSDYTGGPFSGANVLTF.

This clonotype was counted between two and nine times. The chain employs TRBV29-1 and TRBJ1-1; D might be TRBD1 (5 bases). The V end lost 6 bases, the J end lost 7 bases, and 15 bases lay between the germline ends. This CDR3 spans 12 amino acids. CDR1 is SQVTM, CDR2 ANQGSEA, per germline. The CDR3 loop is CSVTDGGVEAFF. As DNA, the CDR3 is TGCAGCGTGACGGACGGGGGAGTTGAAGCTTTCTTT.

This clonotype appeared a few times. The V call is TRBV7-2, the J call TRBJ2-5, with TRBD2 matching 11 bases. V was pared by 5 bases and J by 4 bases, with 9 bases of the junction left unmatched. Germline values: CDR1 SGHTA, CDR2 FQGNSA. This CDR3 has 16 residues. For the CDR3, the DNA is TGTGCCAGCAGCCCCCGACTAGCGGGAAGGGTAGAGACCCAGTACTTC. The encoded protein is CASSPRLAGRVETQYF.

This clonotype came up a few times. V usage is TRBV28 and J usage is TRBJ2-2; D remains ambiguous. Trimming took off 6 bases at V and 6 bases at J, with 20 bases between the two ends. The germline V gene encodes CDR1 MDHEN and CDR2 SYDVKM. CDR3 length equals 16 residues. CDR3 loop: CASSSSTSFGAGELFF. In DNA form, the CDR3 reads TGTGCCAGCAGCTCATCTACGTCCTTTGGGGCCGGGGAGCTGTTTTTT.

This clonotype was picked up a small number of times. The chain combines TRBV19 with TRBJ1-4; D might be TRBD1 (6 bases). CDR3 size: 14 residues. V was pared by 8 bases and J by 6 bases, with 16 bases between. From germline, CDR1 is LNHDA and CDR2 SQIVND (reference sequence). The CDR3, as DNA: TGTGCCAGTCGCGAACAGGGTCGCGATGAAAAACTGTTTTTT. As protein: CASREQGRDEKLFF.

The chain joins TRBV7-2 to TRBJ2-1; D unresolved. The CDR3 has 20 amino acids. Trimming pared 7 bases from V and 2 bases from J, leaving 30 bases between. Looked up from germline, CDR1 is SGHTA and CDR2 is FQGNSA. The CDR3 region is CASIPPLYSARGATYNEQFF. CDR3 bases: TGTGCCAGCATTCCCCCCCTCTATTCCGCACGCGGCGCAACCTACAATGAGCAGTTCTTC.

This chain joins TRBV30 and TRBJ1-3; tentative D call: TRBD1 (6 bases). The length of the CDR3 is 16 residues. V lost 2 bases and J 0 bases, leaving 14 bases between the germline ends. Germline V CDR1 and CDR2: GTSNPN, SVGIG (reference sequence). As DNA, the CDR3 is TGTGCCTGGAGTATGGGACAACTATTCTCTGGAAACACCATATATTTT. It is translated as CAWSMGQLFSGNTIYF. The complete variable domain, with remaining parts taken from reference TRBV30 and TRBJ1-3, reads SQTIHQWPATLVQPVGSPLSLECTVEGTSNPNLYWYRQAAGRGLQLLFYSVGIGQISSEVPQNLSASRPQDRQFILSSKKLLLSDSGFYLCAWSMGQLFSGNTIYFGEGSWLTVV.

The chain joins TRBV15 to TRBJ2-3; D is unresolved. The germline V gene encodes CDR1 LNHNV and CDR2 YYDKDF (reference sequence). The CDR3 spans 13 residues. Trimming took off 3 bases at V and 2 bases at J, with 6 bases between the two ends. CDR3 loop: CATSSSDTDTQYF. The CDR3, as DNA: TGTGCCACCAGCAGCAGCGACACAGATACGCAGTATTTT.

This chain joins TRBV24-1 and TRBJ2-3; TRBD2 matches 9 bases. Germline loops: CDR1 KGHDR, CDR2 SFDVKD. V gave up 4 bases and J gave up 5 bases; unmatched junction bases: 3. The CDR3 covers 14 residues. CDR3 loop: CATSEGLARDTQYF. CDR3 bases: TGTGCCACCAGTGAGGGACTAGCCCGAGATACGCAGTATTTT.

This clonotype was counted at least ten times. V usage is TRBV7-2 and J usage is TRBJ1-2, with 7 bases that match TRBD1. Germline trimming cut 5 bases from V and 8 bases from J; bases unmatched to any gene: 8. The CDR3 runs 13 residues. The germline gives CDR1 SGHTA, CDR2 FQGNSA. CDR3 in amino acids: CASSTTGPGGYTF. The CDR3 nucleotides are TGTGCCAGCAGCACGACAGGGCCAGGGGGCTACACCTTC.

A few counts support this clonotype. This chain joins TRBV3-1 and TRBJ1-1, with D possibly matching TRBD1 (6 bases). V dropped 4 bases and J dropped 1 base, with 16 bases sitting between them. Germline assignment: CDR1 LGHDT and CDR2 YNNKEL (reference sequence). The CDR3 consists of 16 residues. As DNA, the CDR3 is TGTGCCAGCAGCCGCATACAGGGTGGGGCGAACACTGAAGCTTTCTTT. This translates into CASSRIQGGANTEAFF.

This clonotype was observed a handful of times. J is TRBJ2-3 and V is TRBV19, with D perhaps being TRBD1 or TRBD2 (6 bases each). V lost 3 bases to trimming and J lost 0 bases, with 10 bases between them. CDR3 length: 15 residues. Germline V lookup: CDR1 LNHDA, CDR2 SQIVND (reference sequence). The CDR3 sequence: CASSMKGGSTDTQYF. CDR3 nucleotides: TGTGCCAGTAGTATGAAGGGGGGAAGCACAGATACGCAGTATTTT.

J is TRBJ1-1 and V is TRBV7-2; 7 nucleotides line up with TRBD1. Germline CDR1 reads SGHTA; CDR2 reads FQGNSA. The CDR3 length is 14 residues. J lost 4 bases, V lost 4 bases, and 6 bases had no gene match. DNA of the CDR3: TGTGCCAGCAGCTCGGGACAGCCTGGCACTGAAGCTTTCTTT. Amino acid sequence: CASSSGQPGTEAFF.

This clonotype came up a few times. This sequence joins TRBV7-3 and TRBJ2-2; 9 bases map to TRBD1. This CDR3 has 17 amino acids. The germline V gene has CDR1 SGHTA and CDR2 FQGTGA. V lost 5 bases to trimming and J lost 8 bases; unmatched junction nucleotides: 15. DNA for the CDR3: TGTGCCAGCAGCACAACTACAGGGGGCGCTTCTCGTGGGGAGCTGTTTTTT. Translated, it gives CASSTTTGGASRGELFF.

This clonotype was found a few times. The chain links TRBV7-2 to TRBJ2-2; 14 nucleotides align to TRBD2. The junction had 3 bases not matched to a gene; V was cut back by 6 bases and J by 3 bases. The CDR3 consists of 16 residues. Looked up from germline, CDR1 is SGHTA and CDR2 is FQGNSA. CDR3 in DNA: TGTGCCAGCAGTGGGACTAGCGGGAGTTACACCGGGGAGCTGTTTTTT. Translation gives CASSGTSGSYTGELFF.

In its sample, this clonotype was seen a few times. The chain links TRBV9 to TRBJ1-1, with a weak D call TRBD1 (5 bases). The CDR3 is 14 residues long. Germline values: CDR1 SGDLS, CDR2 YYNGEE. V was pared by 0 bases and J by 5 bases, with 11 bases between. In nucleotides, the CDR3 is TGTGCCAGCAGCGTAGGGGGGGGGGGGACTGAAGCTTTCTTT. This encodes CASSVGGGGTEAFF.

The genes are TRBV9 and TRBJ2-3; D is possibly TRBD2 (6 bases). Trimming left V 8 bases short and J 5 bases short, with 15 bases between. This CDR3 region has 13 residues. CDR1 is SGDLS and CDR2 is YYNGEE in the germline V gene. CDR3 sequence reads: CASKRGSQDTQYF. The CDR3 DNA follows: TGTGCCAGTAAACGGGGGAGCCAAGATACGCAGTATTTT.